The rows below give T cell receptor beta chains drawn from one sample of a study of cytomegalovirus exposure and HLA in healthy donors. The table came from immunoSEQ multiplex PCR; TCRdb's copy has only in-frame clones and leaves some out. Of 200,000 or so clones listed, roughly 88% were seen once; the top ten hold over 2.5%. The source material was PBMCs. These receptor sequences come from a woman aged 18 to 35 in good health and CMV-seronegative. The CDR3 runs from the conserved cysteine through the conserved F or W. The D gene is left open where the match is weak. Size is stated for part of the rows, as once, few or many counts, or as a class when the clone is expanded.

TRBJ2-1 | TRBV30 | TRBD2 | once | CAWRTGLAVVGDEQFF
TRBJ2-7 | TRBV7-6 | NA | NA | CASSRREAYEQYF
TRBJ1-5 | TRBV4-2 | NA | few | CASSQSAVRNQPQHF
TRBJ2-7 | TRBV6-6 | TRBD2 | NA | CASNRLADSYEQYF
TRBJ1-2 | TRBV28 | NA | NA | CASSSTGWGTYGYTF
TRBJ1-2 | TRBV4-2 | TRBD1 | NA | CASSPEKDRDNYGYTF
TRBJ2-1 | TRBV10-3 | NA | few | CAISEAGRNEQFF
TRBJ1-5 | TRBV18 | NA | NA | CASSPSNQASQPQHF
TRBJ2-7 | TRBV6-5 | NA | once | CASSPGLPLEQYF
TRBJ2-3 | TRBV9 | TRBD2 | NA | CASSGSGAGGPDTQYF
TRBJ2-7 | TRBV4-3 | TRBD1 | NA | CASSFGTGGAYEQYF
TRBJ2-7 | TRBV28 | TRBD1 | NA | CASRPQPGQGAYEQYF
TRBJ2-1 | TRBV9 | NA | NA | CASSVAGWSIEQFF
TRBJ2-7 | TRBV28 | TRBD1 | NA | CASSFPRGLQDEQYF
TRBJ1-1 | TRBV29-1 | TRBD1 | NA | CSVDHTGTGNTEAFF
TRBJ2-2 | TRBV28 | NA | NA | CASSWGGGSGELFF
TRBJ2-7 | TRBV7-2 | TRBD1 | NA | CASSLGQSSYEQYF
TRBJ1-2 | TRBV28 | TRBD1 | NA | CASSLDGTGDNYGYTF
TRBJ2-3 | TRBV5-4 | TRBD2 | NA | CASSLVGLAGHTDTQYF
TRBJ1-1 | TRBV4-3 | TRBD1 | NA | CASSRNRGDANTEAFF
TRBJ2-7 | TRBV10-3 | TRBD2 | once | CAIRSRREEEYEQYF
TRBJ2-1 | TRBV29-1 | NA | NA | CSVEDRTTRLGQFF
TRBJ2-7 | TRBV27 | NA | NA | CASSSIGSTGGGSYEQYF
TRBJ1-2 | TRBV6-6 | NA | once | CASSYQVNYGYTF
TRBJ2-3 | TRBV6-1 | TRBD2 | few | CASSRTSGGTDTQYF
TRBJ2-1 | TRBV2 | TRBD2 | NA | CASNVILAGGRGEQFF
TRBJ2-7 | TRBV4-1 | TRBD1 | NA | CASSQEDRASYEQYF
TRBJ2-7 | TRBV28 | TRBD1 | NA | CASRPGQGWVEQYF